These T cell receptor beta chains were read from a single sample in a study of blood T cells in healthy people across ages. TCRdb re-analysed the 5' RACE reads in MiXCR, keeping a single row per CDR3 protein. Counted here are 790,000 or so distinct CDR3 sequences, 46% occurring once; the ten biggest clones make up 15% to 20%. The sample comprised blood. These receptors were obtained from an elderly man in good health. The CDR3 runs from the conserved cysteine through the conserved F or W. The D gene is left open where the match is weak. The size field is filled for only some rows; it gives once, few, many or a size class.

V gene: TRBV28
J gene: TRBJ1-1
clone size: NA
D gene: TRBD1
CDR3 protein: CASRPGQKNTEAFF
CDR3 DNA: TGTGCCAGCAGGCCGGGACAGAAGAACACTGAAGCTTTCTTT

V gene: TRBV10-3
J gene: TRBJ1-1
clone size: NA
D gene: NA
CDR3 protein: CAISESVLSGRREAFF
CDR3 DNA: TGTGCCATCAGTGAGTCGGTTTTGAGCGGTCGAAGGGAAGCTTTCTTT

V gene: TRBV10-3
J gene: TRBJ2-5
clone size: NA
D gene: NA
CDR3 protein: CAISEPRDRRARETQYF
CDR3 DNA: TGTGCCATCAGTGAGCCCCGAGACAGGAGGGCGCGAGAGACCCAGTACTTC

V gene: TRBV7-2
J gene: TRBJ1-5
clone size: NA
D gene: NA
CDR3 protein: CASSLAGVGEPQHF
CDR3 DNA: TGTGCCAGCAGCTTAGCGGGCGTCGGAGAGCCCCAGCATTTT

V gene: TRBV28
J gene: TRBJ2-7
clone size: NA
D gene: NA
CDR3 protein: CASSRQSTYEQYF
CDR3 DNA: TGTGCCAGCAGTCGACAGTCTACCTACGAGCAGTACTTC

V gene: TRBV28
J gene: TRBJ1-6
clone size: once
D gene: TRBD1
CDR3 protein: CASSMGQGAIISYNSPLHF
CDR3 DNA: TGTGCCAGCAGTATGGGACAGGGGGCGATTATCTCCTATAATTCACCCCTCCACTTT

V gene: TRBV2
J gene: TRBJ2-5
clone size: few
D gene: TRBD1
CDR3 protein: CASRPDRGGAETQYF
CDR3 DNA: TGTGCCAGCAGGCCCGACAGGGGAGGAGCGGAGACCCAGTACTTC

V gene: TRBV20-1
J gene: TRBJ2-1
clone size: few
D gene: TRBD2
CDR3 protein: CSATGWTSGQNNEQFF
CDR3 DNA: TGCAGTGCTACAGGGTGGACTAGCGGGCAGAACAATGAGCAGTTCTTC

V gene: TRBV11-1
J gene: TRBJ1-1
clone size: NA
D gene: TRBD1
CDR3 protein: CASSLGTGGNAEAFF
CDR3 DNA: TGTGCCAGCAGCTTGGGGACAGGGGGCAACGCTGAAGCTTTCTTT

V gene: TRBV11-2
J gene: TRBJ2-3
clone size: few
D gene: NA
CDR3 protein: CASSPRGTADTQYF
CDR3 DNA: TGTGCCAGCAGCCCGAGGGGGACCGCAGATACGCAGTATTTT

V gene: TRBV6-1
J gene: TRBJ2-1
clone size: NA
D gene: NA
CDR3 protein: CASSEWRGPEQFF
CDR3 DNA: TGTGCCAGCAGTGAATGGCGGGGGCCAGAGCAGTTCTTC

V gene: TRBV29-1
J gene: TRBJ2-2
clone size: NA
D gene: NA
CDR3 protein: CSAYNTGELFF
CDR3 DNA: TGCAGCGCCTACAACACCGGGGAGCTGTTTTTT

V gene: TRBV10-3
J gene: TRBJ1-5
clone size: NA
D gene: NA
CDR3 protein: CATSESGQKSNQPQHF
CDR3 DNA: TGTGCCACCAGTGAGTCGGGGCAGAAAAGCAATCAGCCCCAGCATTTT

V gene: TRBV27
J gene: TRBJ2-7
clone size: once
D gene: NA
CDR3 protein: CAISSSYEQYF
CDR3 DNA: TGTGCCATCAGTTCCTCCTACGAGCAGTACTTC

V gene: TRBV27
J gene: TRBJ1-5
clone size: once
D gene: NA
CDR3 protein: CASSFKGPSQPQHF
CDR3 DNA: TGTGCCAGCAGTTTCAAAGGGCCTAGTCAGCCCCAGCATTTT

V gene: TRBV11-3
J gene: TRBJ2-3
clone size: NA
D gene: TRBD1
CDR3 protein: CASSLGQGETDTQYF
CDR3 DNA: TGTGCCAGCAGCTTAGGACAGGGTGAGACAGATACGCAGTATTTT

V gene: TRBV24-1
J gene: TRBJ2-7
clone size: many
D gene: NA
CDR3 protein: CATSGQATYEQYF
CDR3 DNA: TGTGCCACCAGTGGGCAGGCGACCTACGAGCAGTACTTC

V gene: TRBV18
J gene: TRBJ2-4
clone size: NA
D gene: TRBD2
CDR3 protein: CASSPAAGGENIQYF
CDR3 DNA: TGTGCCAGCTCACCCGCAGCTGGGGGGGAAAACATTCAGTACTTC

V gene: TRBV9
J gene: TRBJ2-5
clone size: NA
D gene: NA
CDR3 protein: CASSVGASAETQYF
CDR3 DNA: TGTGCCAGCAGCGTAGGGGCATCGGCGGAGACCCAGTACTTC

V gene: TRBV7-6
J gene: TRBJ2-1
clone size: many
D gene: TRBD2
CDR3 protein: CASSLESSGIYEQFF
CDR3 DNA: TGTGCCAGCAGCTTAGAGTCTAGCGGGATCTATGAGCAGTTCTTC

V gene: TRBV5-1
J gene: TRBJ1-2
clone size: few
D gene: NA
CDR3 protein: CASRASVDYGYTF
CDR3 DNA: TGCGCCAGCAGAGCGTCAGTGGACTATGGCTACACCTTC